This T cell receptor beta chain comes out of a study of blood T cell repertoires in COVID-19. Study-level background: Researchers got acute and convalescent COVID-19 samples from the United States, Italy and Spain.

Here immunoSEQ multiplex PCR was the method, and the copy in TCRdb shows in-frame clones only, minus some. The sample consists of approximately 180,000 clones, 75% to 90% of them appearing once. The CDR3 has 14 residues. Looked up from germline, CDR1 is MRHNA and CDR2 is SNTAGT. Trimming took 5 bases from V and 7 from J; bases not matched to a gene: 2. This sequence was found in a human donor with active or convalescent COVID-19. The donor label of this sample is uncertain. The chain uses TRBV6-4 and TRBJ1-6; 10 nucleotides match TRBD1. The source material was peripheral blood. Here the CDR3 DNA reads TGTGCCAGCAGTCGGGACAGGGGAAATTCACCCCTCCACTTT. The encoded protein is CASSRDRGNSPLHF.